The 21 T cell receptor beta chains below were found in one sample sequenced in a study of T-cell memory formation after mild COVID-19. MiXCR was run by TCRdb on the 5' RACE reads, yielding one entry per CDR3 protein. The profile shows approximately 210,000 distinct CDR3 sequences, about 16% of them singletons. Sequenced: PBMCs or a T cell subset sorted from them (not recorded which). The source is an adult woman who had mild COVID-19 (a few samples of this study predate the infection). Cell type and time point are not known.

The chain carries TRBV5-1 and TRBJ2-3; D is possibly TRBD1 or TRBD2 (5 bases each). CDR3 length: 15 amino acids. Trimming took 0 bases from V and 3 from J, leaving 11 bases between them. CDR1 is SGHRS, CDR2 YFSETQ, per germline. CDR3 region: CASSLAGDGTDTQYF. CDR3 coding DNA: TGCGCCAGCAGCTTGGCTGGGGACGGAACAGATACGCAGTATTTT. The variable domain in full, completed from reference TRBV5-1 and TRBJ2-3, reads KAGVTQTPRYLIKTRGQQVTLSCSPISGHRSVSWYQQTPGQGLQFLFEYFSETQRNKGNFPGRFSGRQFSNSRSEMNVSTLELGDSALYLCASSLAGDGTDTQYFGPGTRLTVL.

This clonotype has just a few counts. This chain connects TRBV4-3 to TRBJ1-2, with 9 bases aligning to TRBD1. CDR1 and CDR2 (germline): LGHNA, YSLEER. Losses at the gene ends were 4 bases for V and 8 bases for J; bases not matched to a gene: 11. The CDR3 sequence is 15 residues long. This CDR3 reads CASSPSRDRAWGYTF. Here the CDR3 DNA reads TGCGCCAGCAGCCCGTCCCGGGACAGGGCATGGGGCTACACCTTC.

This clonotype was recorded a few times. The chain carries TRBV12-3 or TRBV12-4 and TRBJ1-2; D not certain. The CDR3 length is 13 residues. V shed 5 bases and J shed 8 bases, with 15 bases lying between them. CDR3 amino acids: CASSTVWADGYTF. The DNA for the CDR3 is TGTGCCAGCAGTACGGTTTGGGCTGACGGCTACACCTTC.

J is TRBJ1-2 and V is TRBV28; the match to TRBD1 covers 9 bases. Germline loops: CDR1 MDHEN, CDR2 SYDVKM. The V segment lost 3 bases and the J segment 8 bases; nucleotides outside the gene matches: 7. The CDR3 has 14 residues. The CDR3 DNA is TGTGCCAGCAGTTTGTCACAGGGGGCAAGAGGCTACACCTTC. It encodes CASSLSQGARGYTF.

This clonotype was seen a handful of times. For the CDR3, the DNA is TGTGCCAGCGCTACAGGGGGCCAGGGCTACACCTTC. As protein: CASATGGQGYTF. This chain connects TRBV6-5 to TRBJ1-2, with 9 bases that match TRBD1. In germline, CDR1 is MNHEY, CDR2 SVGAGI. J was trimmed by 8 bases and V by 8 bases; bases with no gene match: 6. CDR3 length equals 12 residues.

This clonotype was recorded a few times. The chain joins TRBV7-3 to TRBJ2-7; 9 positions match TRBD2. J gave up 5 bases and V 1 base, and 6 bases lay outside the gene matches. Germline CDR1 and CDR2: SGHTA and FQGTGA. This CDR3 is built from 15 residues. This chain's CDR3 is CASSLNLGTSHEQYF. The CDR3 bases are TGTGCCAGCAGCTTAAACTTGGGGACTAGCCACGAGCAGTACTTC.

This clonotype was detected many times. The rearrangement uses TRBV12-3 or TRBV12-4 and TRBJ2-1, with D possibly being TRBD1 (5 bases). V lost 5 bases and J lost 2, with 19 bases in between. The CDR3 spans 17 residues. CDR3 coding DNA: TGTGCCAGCAGTCCCCTAAGGGGCCTGGGAACCTACAATGAGCAGTTCTTC. Encoded protein: CASSPLRGLGTYNEQFF.

This clonotype occurred a few times. V is TRBV7-8 and J is TRBJ1-5; TRBD1 might be the D (5 bases). The germline V and J ends were trimmed by 2 bases and 0 bases, with 11 bases remaining between them. Germline V gene data show CDR1 as SGHVS and CDR2 as FQNEAQ. This CDR3 contains 16 residues. The CDR3 spells CASSLLTAHSNQPQHF. CDR3 coding DNA: TGTGCCAGCAGCTTATTGACAGCCCATAGCAATCAGCCCCAGCATTTT.

This clonotype was picked up a small number of times. The genes are TRBV4-2 and TRBJ2-1; D ambiguous. Trimming stripped 0 bases from V and 6 bases from J, with 6 bases between. Germline loops: CDR1 LGHNA, CDR2 YNFKEQ. This CDR3 comprises 13 residues. The CDR3 reads CASSQEPINEQFF. For the CDR3, the DNA is TGTGCCAGCAGCCAAGAACCCATCAATGAGCAGTTCTTC.

The rearrangement joins TRBV20-1 to TRBJ2-3, with D perhaps matching TRBD1 or TRBD2 (6 bases each). The CDR3 loop spans 15 amino acids. Trimming cost V 2 bases and J 2 bases, with 14 bases left between them. The germline CDR1 and CDR2 sequences are DFQATT and SNEGSKA (reference sequence). CDR3 coding DNA: TGCAGTGCTAGATTAGCCGGGGGCTTCACAGATACGCAGTATTTT. Its translation: CSARLAGGFTDTQYF.

This clonotype was counted a few times. The chain has TRBV5-1 and TRBJ2-1, with no clear D. Trimming left V 0 bases short and J 10 bases short, with 5 bases between. This CDR3 has 11 amino acids. The germline gives CDR1 SGHRS, CDR2 YFSETQ. Here the CDR3 reads CASSLVDEQFF. CDR3 sequence (DNA): TGCGCCAGCAGCTTGGTGGACGAGCAGTTCTTC.

This clonotype was observed a handful of times. The V and J genes are TRBV28 and TRBJ2-6; 7 bases line up with TRBD1. V lost 5 bases to trimming and J lost 0 bases; unmatched junction nucleotides: 4. The CDR3 sequence is 16 residues long. Germline V gene data show CDR1 as MDHEN and CDR2 as SYDVKM. CDR3 amino acids: CASSGQALSGANVLTF. In DNA, the CDR3 is TGTGCCAGCAGTGGACAGGCCCTCTCTGGGGCCAACGTCCTGACTTTC.

The chain carries TRBV14 and TRBJ1-1; 7 bases match TRBD1. Germline V gene data show CDR1 as SGHDN and CDR2 as FVKESK. The J segment lost 0 bases and the V segment lost 6 bases, leaving 7 bases of the junction unmatched. The CDR3 is made up of 15 amino acids. The CDR3 DNA follows: TGTGCCAGCAGGCGGACAGGCTACATGAACACTGAAGCTTTCTTT. This encodes CASRRTGYMNTEAFF.

This clonotype occurred a few times. The CDR3 nucleotides read TGTGCCAGCAGCCGGGCCTTAGGGGCAGATACGCAGTATTTT. Protein product: CASSRALGADTQYF. The rearrangement uses TRBV7-9 and TRBJ2-3; a weak D match, TRBD1 (5 bases). There are 14 residues in the CDR3. Deletions cut 5 bases from V and 4 bases from J, with 13 bases between. CDR1 and CDR2 from the germline V gene are SEHNR and FQNEAQ (reference sequence). Supplemented by reference TRBV7-9 and TRBJ2-3, the full variable domain reads DTGVSQNPRHKITKRGQNVTFRCDPISEHNRLYWYRQTLGQGPEFLTYFQNEAQLEKSRLLSDRFSAERPKGSFSTLEIQRTEQGDSAMYLCASSRALGADTQYFGPGTRLTVL.

This clonotype was picked up one time. This chain joins TRBV12-3 or TRBV12-4 and TRBJ1-1, with D perhaps TRBD1 (6 bases). The CDR3 covers 14 residues. Trimming took 7 bases from V and 3 from J, leaving 15 bases between them. CDR3 coding DNA: TGTGCCAGCACCCCAGGAGGGGGGGACACTGAAGCTTTCTTT. It codes for CASTPGGGDTEAFF.

This clonotype has ten or more counts. The CDR3 nucleotides are TGTGCCAGCAGCCTCCTACTAGCGGGGGGGCGGCCCTACGAGCAGTACTTC. This codes for CASSLLLAGGRPYEQYF. J is TRBJ2-7 and V is TRBV7-2; 13 bases map to TRBD2. CDR1 is SGHTA, CDR2 FQGNSA, per germline. After removal of 5 bases from V and 2 bases from J, the junction contained 9 bases not matched to a gene. This CDR3 is 17 amino acids long.

Ten or more counts support this clonotype. The chain employs TRBV2 and TRBJ1-1, with D perhaps TRBD1 (6 bases). Germline V gene sequence: CDR1 SNHLY, CDR2 FYNNEI. V lost 4 bases and J lost 0, with 9 bases in between. The CDR3 loop spans 14 amino acids. The CDR3: CASSGGTMNTEAFF. Written as DNA, the CDR3 is TGTGCCAGCAGTGGCGGGACAATGAACACTGAAGCTTTCTTT.

Many counts were recorded for this clonotype. The V and J genes are TRBV4-1 and TRBJ2-4; 9 nucleotides agree with TRBD2. With 3 bases clipped from V and 7 bases from J, the junction kept 7 bases outside the gene matches. Germline V gives CDR1 MGHRA, CDR2 YSYEKL. The CDR3 consists of 15 residues. CDR3 residues: CASSHLTSGHNIQYF. The DNA for the CDR3 is TGCGCCAGCAGCCATTTGACTAGCGGCCACAACATTCAGTACTTC.

The chain links TRBV24-1 to TRBJ2-5, with D tentatively TRBD2 (6 bases). Germline lookup yields CDR1 KGHDR and CDR2 SFDVKD. V was trimmed by 2 bases and J by 2 bases, leaving 8 bases between them. This CDR3 is built from 14 residues. The DNA for the CDR3 is TGTGCCACCAGTGATTGGCGGGGTCAAGAGACCCAGTACTTC. Amino acid sequence: CATSDWRGQETQYF.

This clonotype was counted only a few times. The rearrangement joins TRBV5-1 to TRBJ1-2; D is unclear. This CDR3 is 14 amino acids long. Trimming removed 0 bases from V and 6 bases from J, with 12 bases in between. Germline CDR1 SGHRS, CDR2 YFSETQ. The CDR3 protein is CASSLDRILDGYTF. The CDR3 region has the DNA TGCGCCAGCAGCTTGGATAGGATCCTAGATGGCTACACCTTC.

This clonotype was seen only a few times. The J gene is TRBJ1-1, the V gene TRBV7-3; 7 nucleotides agree with TRBD1. Germline V lookup: CDR1 SGHTA, CDR2 FQGTGA. The CDR3 sequence is 13 residues long. With 5 bases clipped from V and 4 bases from J, the junction kept 4 bases outside the gene matches. The CDR3, as DNA: TGTGCCAGCAGCCCGACAGGGCCCACTGAAGCTTTCTTT. Translating gives CASSPTGPTEAFF.